Below, one T cell receptor (beta chain) is given with its context. What it binds is not known. With a J-beta primer mix and a sample-barcoded 5' primer, a second PCR ran about 7 to 12 cycles. MiXCR was run by TCRdb on the 5' RACE reads, yielding one entry per CDR3 protein. The table lists hundreds of thousands of distinct CDR3 sequences, roughly 25% of them singletons. This sample was included in a study of blood T cells in healthy people across ages. Broader study findings: Relative to aged donors, long-lived donors carried more naive CD4+ cells and displayed higher diversity.

V gave up 0 bases and J gave up 0 bases; unmatched junction bases: 11. The CDR3 totals 19 residues. Germline-derived CDR1 and CDR2 are DFQATT and SNEGSKA (reference sequence). A further study also used this sample, focusing on T cells of mothers and their children.

The TCR comes from a boy aged 5-17 years in good health. The sequencing sample was made of blood. The chain combines TRBV20-1 with TRBJ2-1; 10 bases fit TRBD2. In DNA, the CDR3 is TGCAGTGCTAGAGATCGGGCAGCGGGGGGGCCGAGCTCCTACAATGAGCAGTTCTTC. This sequence encodes CSARDRAAGGPSSYNEQFF.